Listed below are T cell receptor beta chains from one sample, sequenced in a study of T-cell memory formation after mild COVID-19. A single record per CDR3 protein comes from TCRdb applying MiXCR to the 5' RACE reads. Among 300,000 or so distinct CDR3 sequences listed, 15% to 20% were seen once. Sample: PBMCs or a T cell subset sorted from them (not recorded which). Source of these receptors: a man aged 18-30 years who had mild COVID-19 (a few samples of this study predate the infection). Cell type and time point are not known. CDR3s include the opening cysteine and the closing phenylalanine or tryptophan.

j_call v_call cdr3_aa
TRBJ2-3 TRBV12-3/TRBV12-4 CASRGGTQYF
TRBJ1-2 TRBV6-5 CASSYSSGIPPGYTF
TRBJ2-5 TRBV12-3/TRBV12-4 CASSPGQVETQYF
TRBJ1-5 TRBV9 CASSVAADQPQHF
TRBJ2-3 TRBV7-2 CASSKGQGTDTQYF
TRBJ2-3 TRBV28 CASSVPGGRDTQYF
TRBJ1-1 TRBV3-1 CASSQDSPLHKNTEAFF
TRBJ1-4 TRBV7-2 CASSPYPGGDEKLFF
TRBJ1-3 TRBV29-1 CSVEIRTGEFSGNTIYF
TRBJ2-3 TRBV30 CAWSVRTGDTQYF
TRBJ2-3 TRBV7-9 CASTSASSSTDTQYF
TRBJ1-1 TRBV15 CATAWGALNTEAFF
TRBJ2-5 TRBV4-3 CASSLEPGQGETQYF
TRBJ2-7 TRBV10-2 CARPQDSTYEQYF
TRBJ1-6 TRBV7-8 CASSPGQLNSPLHF
TRBJ2-3 TRBV7-2 CASSSGQGTDTQYF
TRBJ2-1 TRBV7-8 CASSLVWWGYNEQFF
TRBJ1-5 TRBV20-1 CSPSQGDQPQHF
TRBJ2-5 TRBV12-3/TRBV12-4 CASSLAVSFQETQYF
TRBJ2-7 TRBV18 CASSGTGVYSYEQYF
TRBJ1-3 TRBV3-1 CASRGIGNTIYF
TRBJ2-1 TRBV6-4 CASSVQASGNEQFF
TRBJ2-3 TRBV10-3 CAISGRQTTDTQYF
TRBJ1-3 TRBV6-6 CASSYQASGNTIYF
TRBJ2-1 TRBV5-1 CASSFRDYNEQFF
TRBJ2-7 TRBV18 CASSPPGPAGVQEQYF
TRBJ2-3 TRBV4-3 CASSRGSDRKTDTQYF
TRBJ2-5 TRBV7-3 CASSPWGQEETQYF
TRBJ2-5 TRBV5-6 CASSLWAGTGTETQYF
TRBJ1-2 TRBV4-3 CASSQGIYRRYGYTF
TRBJ2-5 TRBV11-2 CASSPLRPVIETQYF
TRBJ2-3 TRBV4-1 CAITTLEGSTDTQYF
TRBJ2-2 TRBV15 CATSRPGTGRKTGELFF
TRBJ2-3 TRBV7-2 CASSDRVTDTQYF
TRBJ2-6 TRBV12-5 CASGPSTGLGANVLTF
TRBJ2-7 TRBV4-2 CASSQGDSSYEQYF
TRBJ2-3 TRBV2 CATSDSLQGDTQYF
TRBJ2-4 TRBV19 CASSSTEENIQYF